This TCR beta chain is from a study of patients and donors after allogeneic stem cell transplantation. There are 15 residues in the CDR3. V was trimmed by 6 bases and J by 4 bases, leaving 18 bases between them. TCRdb re-analysed the RT-PCR reads in MiXCR, keeping a single row per CDR3 protein. The sample lists about 410,000 distinct CDR3 sequences, roughly 17% occurring once. Only a few counts were recorded for this clonotype. The rearrangement joins TRBV12-3 or TRBV12-4 to TRBJ1-2; possibly TRBD1 for D (5 bases). Sequences were obtained from blood, either unsorted or a sorted T cell fraction (not recorded which). The receptor's source is a human donor who was either an allogeneic HSCT recipient or a stem cell or donor lymphocyte infusion donor (not recorded which). It is not recorded whose cells these are; they may come from a transplant donor. The CDR3 DNA is TGTGCCAGCAGACGAAGCGCCAGGGAGCTCTATGGCTACACCTTC. Residues: CASRRSARELYGYTF.